These 26 T cell receptor beta chains were all obtained from the same sample, sequenced in a study of Graves' ophthalmopathy and Graves' hyperthyroidism. The authors amplified TCR beta CDR3 regions, and they did so from RNA transcripts for repertoire sequencing. An opening RT-PCR round employed HTBI primers and preceded a second-round multiplex PCR. TCRdb reprocessed the multiplex PCR reads with MiXCR, giving one entry per CDR3 protein. The table lists roughly 700,000 distinct CDR3 sequences, 35% to 50% of them singletons. Sequenced sample: peripheral blood. These receptor sequences come from an adult man with Graves' ophthalmopathy.

This clonotype turned up a few times. The genes are TRBV19 and TRBJ1-5; D gene ambiguous. This CDR3 is 14 amino acids long. The germline V and J ends were trimmed by 5 bases and 3 bases, with 11 bases remaining between them. The germline gives CDR1 LNHDA, CDR2 SQIVND (reference sequence). The CDR3 reads CASSEGEPNQPQHF. CDR3 bases: TGTGCCAGTAGTGAGGGAGAACCCAATCAGCCCCAGCATTTT.

V gene TRBV25-1 combines with J gene TRBJ2-5, with a tentative D call TRBD2 (5 bases). The CDR3 runs to 12 residues. V was trimmed by 5 bases and J by 4 bases, leaving 8 bases between them. Germline assignment: CDR1 MGHDK and CDR2 SYGVNS. The CDR3 loop is CASSFEGETQYF. The CDR3 DNA reads as TGTGCCAGCAGTTTTGAGGGAGAGACCCAGTACTTC. Combining the CDR3 with reference TRBV25-1 and TRBJ2-5 gives the whole variable domain EADIYQTPRYLVIGTGKKITLECSQTMGHDKMYWYQQDPGMELHLIHYSYGVNSTEKGDLSSESTVSRIRTEHFPLTLESARPSHTSQYLCASSFEGETQYFGPGTRLLVL.

The chain joins TRBV7-6 to TRBJ2-7; either TRBD1 or TRBD2 may supply D (9 bases each). Looked up from germline, CDR1 is SGHVS and CDR2 is FNYEAQ. This CDR3 spans 15 amino acids. The V end was cut by 2 bases, the J end by 8 bases, with 19 bases between. CDR3 sequence (DNA): TGTGCCAGCAGCTTATCTAGCGGGACAGGGAATCAGCAGTACTTC. Protein sequence: CASSLSSGTGNQQYF.

As to this clonotype: The junction does not match germline at one end; this may be a read error. The V and J genes are TRBV20-1 and TRBJ1-5; 8 bases map to TRBD1. The CDR3 is 14 residues long. Per germline, CDR1 DFQATT and CDR2 SNEGSKA (reference sequence). This CDR3 reads CSASMGQENQPQRF. CDR3 nucleotide sequence: TGCAGTGCTAGTATGGGACAGGAAAATCAGCCCCAGCGTTTT.

This clonotype was observed once. The chain uses TRBV7-9 and TRBJ2-2; 10 bases fit TRBD2. CDR3 size: 15 residues. Germline CDR1 SEHNR, CDR2 FQNEAQ (reference sequence). With V trimmed by 4 bases and J by 3 bases, 2 bases remained unmatched. The DNA for the CDR3 is TGTGCCAGCAGCTCGACTAGCGGGTACACCGGGGAGCTGTTTTTT. It translates to CASSSTSGYTGELFF.

The rearrangement joins TRBV5-5 to TRBJ2-2; maybe TRBD2 (5 bases). The CDR3 extends over 15 amino acids. The V end lost 0 bases, the J end lost 7 bases, and 13 bases lay between the germline ends. Germline V CDR1 and CDR2: SGHKS, YYEKEE (reference sequence). The CDR3 loop reads CASSLVAEGNGELFF. In DNA form, the CDR3 reads TGTGCCAGCAGCTTGGTGGCAGAGGGTAACGGGGAGCTGTTTTTT. Supplemented by reference TRBV5-5 and TRBJ2-2, the full variable domain reads DAGVTQSPTHLIKTRGQQVTLRCSPISGHKSVSWYQQVLGQGPQFIFQYYEKEERGRGNFPDRFSARQFPNYSSELNVNALLLGDSALYLCASSLVAEGNGELFFGEGSRLTVL.

This clonotype was picked up many times. The CDR3 region is CSALTLRDGYTF. Here the CDR3 DNA reads TGCAGTGCGCTAACTCTTAGGGATGGCTACACCTTC. The gene calls are TRBV20-1 and TRBJ1-2; no firm D call. With 6 bases removed from V and 6 bases from J, the gap between germline ends came to 14 bases. The germline gives CDR1 DFQATT, CDR2 SNEGSKA (reference sequence). The CDR3 spans 12 residues.

This clonotype was detected a few times. The rearrangement uses TRBV20-1 and TRBJ1-5; D not certain. The CDR3 runs 14 residues. V was pared by 2 bases and J by 0 bases, with 8 bases between. Germline V lookup: CDR1 DFQATT, CDR2 SNEGSKA (reference sequence). The CDR3 bases are TGCAGTGCTAGACGGGTCTATAGCAATCAGCCCCAGCATTTT. Protein sequence: CSARRVYSNQPQHF.

V usage is TRBV7-9 and J usage is TRBJ2-5; D is possibly TRBD1 (6 bases). Trimming removed 5 bases at V and 7 bases at J, with 23 bases between. CDR3 length: 16 amino acids. Germline values: CDR1 SEHNR, CDR2 FQNEAQ (reference sequence). CDR3 nucleotides: TGTGCCAGCAGCCCATGGACAGCCGGGACCACCGGGACCCAGTACTTC. Translating it yields CASSPWTAGTTGTQYF. Drawing the rest from reference TRBV7-9 and TRBJ2-5, the complete variable domain is DTGVSQNPRHKITKRGQNVTFRCDPISEHNRLYWYRQTLGQGPEFLTYFQNEAQLEKSRLLSDRFSAERPKGSFSTLEIQRTEQGDSAMYLCASSPWTAGTTGTQYFGPGTRLLVL.

Concerning this clonotype: This sequence may be a read error, since a much larger clone differs from it by one base. The chain recombines TRBV9 with TRBJ1-6, with D possibly matching TRBD1 (6 bases). Germline CDR1 reads SGDLS; CDR2 reads YYNGEE. V lost 1 base to trimming and J lost 11 bases, with 16 bases between them. This CDR3 region has 15 residues. The CDR3 DNA follows: TGTGCCAGCAGCGTACAGCAGGGGCGGAATCCACCCCTCCACTTT. Encoded protein: CASSVQQGRNPPLHF.

This clonotype has a handful of counts. V and J are TRBV5-4 and TRBJ2-5, with unresolved D. The CDR3 contains 17 residues. Trimming stripped 0 bases from V and 0 bases from J, with 15 bases between. Per germline, CDR1 SGHNT and CDR2 YYREEE (reference sequence). CDR3 bases: TGTGCCAGCAGCTTGGGGCTAACCCCCAATGACCAAGAGACCCAGTACTTC. As protein: CASSLGLTPNDQETQYF.

The chain is built from TRBV29-1 and TRBJ2-7, with D uncertain. The CDR3 contains 13 residues. Germline-derived CDR1 and CDR2 are SQVTM and ANQGSEA. CDR3 region: CSARDGATYEQYF. The CDR3 region has the DNA TGCAGTGCTAGAGATGGCGCAACCTACGAGCAGTACTTC.

Concerning this clonotype itself: The CDR3 carries no conserved terminal phenylalanine or tryptophan, so it likely arises from a read error. This chain connects TRBV5-6 to TRBJ1-2, with D possibly TRBD1 on 6 matching bases. This CDR3 region has 16 residues. The V end was cut by 7 bases, the J end by 8 bases, with 27 bases between. From germline, CDR1 is SGHDT and CDR2 YYEEEE. CDR3 in amino acids: CASGPEGGSFGYGYTL. The CDR3 bases are TGTGCCAGCGGCCCCGAGGGGGGCTCGTTTGGATACGGCTACACCTTA.

CDR3 in DNA: TGTGCCAGCACACTGACAGAAGTCGACACCGGGGAGCTGTTTTTT. Amino acids: CASTLTEVDTGELFF. This chain connects TRBV25-1 to TRBJ2-2; possible D gene TRBD1, 5 bases. Deletions cut 7 bases from V and 3 bases from J, with 15 bases between. This CDR3 is 15 amino acids long. Germline V gene data show CDR1 as MGHDK and CDR2 as SYGVNS.

This clonotype was recorded many times. The genes are TRBV29-1 and TRBJ2-7; TRBD2 might be the D (6 bases). From germline, CDR1 is SQVTM and CDR2 ANQGSEA. CDR3 length equals 13 residues. The V gene lost 0 bases and the J gene lost 8 bases, with 14 bases spanning the gap. CDR3 bases: TGCAGCGTTGAAGACGGGACTCCCGGTCAGCAGTACTTC. Residues: CSVEDGTPGQQYF.

The chain carries TRBV6-1 and TRBJ2-7; D remains unclear. V gave up 1 base and J gave up 3 bases, with 7 bases separating them. Germline lookup yields CDR1 MNHNS and CDR2 SASEGT. The CDR3 consists of 13 residues. The CDR3 DNA follows: TGTGCCAGCAGTGAAGACAGAATCTACGAGCAGTACTTC. Translated, it gives CASSEDRIYEQYF.

This clonotype occurred a few times. This chain uses TRBV6-2 or TRBV6-3 with TRBJ2-5; no definite D call. V gave up 2 bases and J gave up 5 bases, with 15 bases separating them. The CDR3 is 15 residues long. Germline values: CDR1 MNHEY, CDR2 SVGEGT. The CDR3 spells CASSYNWGSLETQYF. The CDR3 DNA follows: TGTGCCAGCAGTTACAATTGGGGTAGCTTGGAGACCCAGTACTTC.

The chain uses TRBV10-3 and TRBJ1-3; D possibly corresponds to TRBD1 (6 bases). Looked up from germline, CDR1 is ENHRY and CDR2 is SYGVKD. V dropped 10 bases and J dropped 0 bases, with 19 bases sitting between them. CDR3 length: 16 residues. CDR3 in DNA: TGTGCCAGCGGACGAATACAGGGCTACTCTGGAAACACCATATATTTT. Its translation is CASGRIQGYSGNTIYF.

On this clonotype: Its ends do not fully match the called genes, so a read error is possible. The chain couples TRBV6-5 to TRBJ1-1, with TRBD1 identical over 8 bases. Germline V gene data show CDR1 as MNHEY and CDR2 as SVGAGI. CDR3 length: 15 residues. CDR3 loop: CASNYDRGQGTEAFF. The CDR3 DNA is TGTGCCAGCAATTACGACAGGGGTCAAGGCACTGAAGCTTTCTTT.

This clonotype was seen more than once but under ten times. Germline is not matched at one junction end, which may reflect a read error. J is TRBJ1-1 and V is TRBV7-3; 7 nucleotides match TRBD1. Germline V lookup: CDR1 SGHTA, CDR2 FQGTGA. The CDR3 loop spans 16 amino acids. The CDR3 nucleotides read TGCGCCAGCAGCCAAGACAACACAGGGGTTCGAACTGAAGCTTTCTTT. Amino acids: CASSQDNTGVRTEAFF.

The chain uses TRBV15 and TRBJ1-2; weak D call: TRBD1 (5 bases). V was cut by 0 bases and J by 2 bases, with 7 bases left in between. Germline CDR1 LNHNV, CDR2 YYDKDF (reference sequence). The CDR3 is 14 amino acids. The CDR3, as DNA: TGTGCCACCAGCAGAGACAGGGAGAACTATGGCTACACCTTC. Protein sequence: CATSRDRENYGYTF.

The chain employs TRBV9 and TRBJ1-3, with D unclear. CDR1 is SGDLS, CDR2 YYNGEE, per germline. Trimming removed 4 bases from V and 4 bases from J, with 15 bases in between. CDR3 length equals 15 residues. The CDR3 spells CASSPRSLTGNTIYF. CDR3 DNA sequence: TGTGCCAGCAGCCCTCGAAGTTTGACCGGAAACACCATATATTTT.

This clonotype was counted between two and nine times. V is TRBV28 and J is TRBJ1-1, with D uncertain. Germline V gene sequence: CDR1 MDHEN, CDR2 SYDVKM. The CDR3 loop spans 14 amino acids. Trimming shortened V by 1 base and J by 5 bases, and 11 bases separated the two germline ends. For the CDR3, the DNA is TGTGCCAGCAGTTTATCGTGGGTCGGGACTGAAGCTTTCTTT. Translating it yields CASSLSWVGTEAFF.

The rearrangement links TRBV6-2 or TRBV6-3 to TRBJ2-7; D possibly corresponds to TRBD1 (5 bases). This CDR3 contains 12 residues. Trimming cost V 8 bases and J 7 bases, with 15 bases left between them. CDR1 and CDR2 from the germline V gene are MNHEY and SVGEGT. Written as DNA, the CDR3 is TGTGCCAGCGGGGCGTGGGGTCGGGAGCAGTACTTC. Translation gives CASGAWGREQYF.

This clonotype was observed at least ten times. The chain has TRBV7-8 and TRBJ2-5; 11 nucleotides line up with TRBD2. The ends lost 5 bases at V and 2 bases at J; junction bases unmatched: 4. This CDR3 contains 15 residues. Looked up from germline, CDR1 is SGHVS and CDR2 is FQNEAQ. CDR3 sequence reads: CASSTSGGPQETQYF. Here the CDR3 DNA reads TGTGCCAGCAGCACTAGCGGGGGCCCTCAAGAGACCCAGTACTTC.

This sequence joins TRBV15 and TRBJ1-1, with TRBD1 as a possible D gene (5 bases). CDR3 length equals 16 residues. The V and J ends lost 0 bases and 6 bases respectively, with 17 bases between them. Germline V gene data show CDR1 as LNHNV and CDR2 as YYDKDF (reference sequence). CDR3 DNA sequence: TGTGCCACCAGCAGAGATCTGGGGCCCCGAAGGGCTGAAGCTTTCTTT. It translates to CATSRDLGPRRAEAFF.